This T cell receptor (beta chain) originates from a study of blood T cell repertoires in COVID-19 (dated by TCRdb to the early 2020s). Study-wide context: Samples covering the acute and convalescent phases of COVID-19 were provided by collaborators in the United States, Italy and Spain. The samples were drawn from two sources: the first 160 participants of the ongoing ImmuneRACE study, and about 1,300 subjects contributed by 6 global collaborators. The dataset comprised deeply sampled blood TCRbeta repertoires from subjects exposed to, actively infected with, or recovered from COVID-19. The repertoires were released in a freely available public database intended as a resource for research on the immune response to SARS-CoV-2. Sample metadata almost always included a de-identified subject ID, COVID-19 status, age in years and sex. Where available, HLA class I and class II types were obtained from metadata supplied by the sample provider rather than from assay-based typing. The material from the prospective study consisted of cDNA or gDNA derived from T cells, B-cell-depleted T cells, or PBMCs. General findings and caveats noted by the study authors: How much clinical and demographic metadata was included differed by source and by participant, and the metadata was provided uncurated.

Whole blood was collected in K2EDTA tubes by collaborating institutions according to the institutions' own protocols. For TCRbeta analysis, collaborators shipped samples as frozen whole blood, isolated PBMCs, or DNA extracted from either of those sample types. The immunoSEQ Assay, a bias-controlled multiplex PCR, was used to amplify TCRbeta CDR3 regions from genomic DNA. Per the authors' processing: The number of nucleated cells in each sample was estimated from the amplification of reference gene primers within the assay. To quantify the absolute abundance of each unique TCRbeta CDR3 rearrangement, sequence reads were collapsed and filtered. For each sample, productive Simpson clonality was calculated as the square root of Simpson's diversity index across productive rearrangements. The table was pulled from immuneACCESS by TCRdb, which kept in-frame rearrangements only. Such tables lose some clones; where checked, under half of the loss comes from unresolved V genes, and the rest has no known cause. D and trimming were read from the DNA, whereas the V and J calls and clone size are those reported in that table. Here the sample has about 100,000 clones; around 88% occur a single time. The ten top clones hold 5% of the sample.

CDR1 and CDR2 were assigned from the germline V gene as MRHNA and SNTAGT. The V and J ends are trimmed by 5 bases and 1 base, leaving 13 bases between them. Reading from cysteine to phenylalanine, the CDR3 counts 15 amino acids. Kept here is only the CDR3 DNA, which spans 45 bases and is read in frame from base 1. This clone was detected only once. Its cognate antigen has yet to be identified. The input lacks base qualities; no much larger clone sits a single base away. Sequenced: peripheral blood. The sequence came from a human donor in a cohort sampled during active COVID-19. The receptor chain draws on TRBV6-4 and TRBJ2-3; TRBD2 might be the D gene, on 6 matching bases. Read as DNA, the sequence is TGTGCCAGCAGTTCGGTAGCGGAGCGCACAGATACGCAGTATTTT. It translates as CASSSVAERTDTQYF.